This is a list of T cell receptor beta chains from one sample in a study of T cell repertoires in aging, cancer and after chemotherapy. TCRdb redid the calling of the multiplex PCR reads with MiXCR, one entry per CDR3 protein. Found here are 750 to 800 distinct CDR3 sequences, about 31% of them singletons; the top ten hold roughly 12%. The specimen sequenced was blood. The source is a human donor with a solid tumor. CDR3s include the opening cysteine and the closing phenylalanine or tryptophan. D genes are given only for firm matches. Clone size, where shown, is once, few, many, or a class for clones that have expanded.

clone_size j_call d_call cdr3_length v_call cdr3_nt cdr3_aa
large TRBJ1-2 . 14 TRBV12-3/TRBV12-4 TGTGCCAGCAGTTTAGATCCACGAGGCTATGGCTACACCTTC CASSLDPRGYGYTF
. TRBJ2-1 . 13 TRBV24-1 TGTGCCACCAGTGCGGGGAGATTAAATGAGCAGTTCTTC CATSAGRLNEQFF
. TRBJ2-4 . 14 TRBV6-2/TRBV6-3 TGTGCCAGCGGGACATCGGAGATGGAAAAAATTCAGTACTTC CASGTSEMEKIQYF
few TRBJ2-3 . 18 TRBV6-4 TGTGCCAGCAGTGACTCGGGGCAGGGATCCCTGGGCACAGATACGCAGTATTTT CASSDSGQGSLGTDTQYF
large TRBJ2-2 . 15 TRBV7-2 TGTGCCAGCAGCTTTTGGGACACAAACACCGGGGAGCTGTTTTTT CASSFWDTNTGELFF
. TRBJ2-1 TRBD2 17 TRBV2 TGTGCCAGCAGTGCAGTTAGAGGGACTAGCCTTCACAATGAGCAGTTCTTC CASSAVRGTSLHNEQFF
. TRBJ1-1 . 14 TRBV20-1 TGCAGTGCTAGGGCCCCGGGTAGAGGCACTGAAGCTTTCTTT CSARAPGRGTEAFF
few TRBJ2-7 . 17 TRBV11-2 TGTGCCAGCAGCTTAGAAGATGGGGGACACAAAACCTACGAGCAGTACTTC CASSLEDGGHKTYEQYF
few TRBJ2-3 . 14 TRBV20-1 TGCAGTGCCCCCACGGCCCCTAGCACAGATACGCAGTATTTT CSAPTAPSTDTQYF
few TRBJ2-1 . 16 TRBV7-9 TGTGCCAGCAGCCTAACGGCCCTATTAGGGTACAATGAGCAGTTCTTC CASSLTALLGYNEQFF
. TRBJ2-1 . 12 TRBV19 TGTGCCAGCGGACTCCCCTACAATGAGCAGTTCTTC CASGLPYNEQFF
few TRBJ2-5 . 13 TRBV14 TGTGCCAGCAGCCAAAACAGGGGGGGGACCCAGTACTTC CASSQNRGGTQYF
. TRBJ1-1 . 18 TRBV5-6 TGTGCCAGCAGCCTCCCAAACCGGGACATCGAGGGGAACACTGAAGCTTTCTTT CASSLPNRDIEGNTEAFF
. TRBJ2-6 . 16 TRBV9 TGTGCCAGCAGCGTATTGTGGACTGGGGGGGCCAACGTCCTGACTTTC CASSVLWTGGANVLTF
large TRBJ1-5 . 13 TRBV7-6 TGTGCCAGCAGCTTAAAGGACAATCAGCCCCAGCATTTT CASSLKDNQPQHF
. TRBJ2-2 TRBD2 15 TRBV4-3 TGCGCCAGCAGTAAGGGACTAGATAACACCGGGGAGCTGTTTTTT CASSKGLDNTGELFF
few TRBJ2-2 . 12 TRBV7-3 TGTGCCAGCAGCCCTGACACCGGGGAGCTGTTTTTT CASSPDTGELFF
large TRBJ1-5 . 13 TRBV6-5 TGTGCCAGCAGTTACTCGTCCAATCAGCCCCAGCATTTT CASSYSSNQPQHF
. TRBJ2-7 TRBD1 14 TRBV6-2/TRBV6-3 TGTGCCAGCACTTGGACAGGGGCCGCCTACGAGCAGTACTTC CASTWTGAAYEQYF
few TRBJ1-2 . 16 TRBV20-1 TGCAGTCTACTCCCGTCGGGGCAGGGGAGGTACTATGGCTACACCTTC CSLLPSGQGRYYGYTF
. TRBJ2-5 . 13 TRBV25-1 TGTGCCAGCAGTGGCGAGGCAGAAGAGACCCAGTACTTC CASSGEAEETQYF
. TRBJ2-3 . 14 TRBV27 TGTGCCAGCAGTTACCCGGGAAACACAGATACGCAGTATTTT CASSYPGNTDTQYF
. TRBJ2-3 . 13 TRBV6-2/TRBV6-3 TGTGCCAGCAGTCCCTGGGACCCCCCTACGCAGTATTTT CASSPWDPPTQYF
. TRBJ2-5 . 16 TRBV7-9 TGTGCCAGCAGCTTATTGTGGGACCTTACTCAAGAGACCCAGTACTTC CASSLLWDLTQETQYF
few TRBJ2-1 TRBD1 15 TRBV27 TGTGCCAGCAGCTCCCGACAGGGGGGATACAATGAGCAGTTCTTC CASSSRQGGYNEQFF
large TRBJ2-1 TRBD1 16 TRBV7-6 TGTGCCAGCAGCTTCATAACAGGGGGAACCTACAATGAGCAGTTCTTC CASSFITGGTYNEQFF
. TRBJ2-3 . 13 TRBV11-2 TGTGCCAGCAGCTTATCAGGGGTGGATACGCAGTATTTT CASSLSGVDTQYF
large TRBJ2-7 . 13 TRBV29-1 TGCAGCGTCTCTACTACCCAGGGTTACGAGCAGTACTTC CSVSTTQGYEQYF
large TRBJ2-7 . 15 TRBV27 TGTGCCAGCAGTTTATTAAGTGGTCTCTCCTACGAGCAGTACTTC CASSLLSGLSYEQYF